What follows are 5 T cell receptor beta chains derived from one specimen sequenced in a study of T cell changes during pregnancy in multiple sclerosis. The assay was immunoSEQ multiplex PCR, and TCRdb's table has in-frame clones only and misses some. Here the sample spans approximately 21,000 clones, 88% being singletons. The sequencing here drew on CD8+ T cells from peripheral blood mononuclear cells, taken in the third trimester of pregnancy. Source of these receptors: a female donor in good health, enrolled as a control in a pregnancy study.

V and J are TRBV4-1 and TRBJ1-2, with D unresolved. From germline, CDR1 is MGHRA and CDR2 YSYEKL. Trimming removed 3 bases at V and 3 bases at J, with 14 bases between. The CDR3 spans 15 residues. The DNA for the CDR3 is TGCGCCAGCAGCCATCCCAGTGCGGGTGACTATGGCTACACCTTC. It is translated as CASSHPSAGDYGYTF.

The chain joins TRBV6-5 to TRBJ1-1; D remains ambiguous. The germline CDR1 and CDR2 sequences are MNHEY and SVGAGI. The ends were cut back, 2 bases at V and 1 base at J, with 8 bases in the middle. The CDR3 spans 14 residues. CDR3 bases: TGTGCCAGCAGTTACGCGGCGGGGAACACTGAAGCTTTCTTT. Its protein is CASSYAAGNTEAFF.

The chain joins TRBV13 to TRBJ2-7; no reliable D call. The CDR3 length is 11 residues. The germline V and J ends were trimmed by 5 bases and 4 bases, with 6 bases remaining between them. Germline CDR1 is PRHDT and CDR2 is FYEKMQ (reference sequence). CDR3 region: CASSQMYEQYF. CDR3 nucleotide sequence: TGTGCCAGCAGCCAGATGTACGAGCAGTACTTC. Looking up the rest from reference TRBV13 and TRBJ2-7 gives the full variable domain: AAGVIQSPRHLIKEKRETATLKCYPIPRHDTVYWYQQGPGQDPQFLISFYEKMQSDKGSIPDRFSAQQFSDYHSELNMSSLELGDSALYFCASSQMYEQYFGPGTRLTVT.

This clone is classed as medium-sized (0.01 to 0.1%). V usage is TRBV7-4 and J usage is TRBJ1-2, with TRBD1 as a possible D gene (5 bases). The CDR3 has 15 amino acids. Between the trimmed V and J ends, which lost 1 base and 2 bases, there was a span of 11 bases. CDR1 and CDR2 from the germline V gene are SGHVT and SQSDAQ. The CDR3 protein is CASSLVPGPNYGYTF. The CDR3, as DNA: TGTGCCAGCAGCTTAGTTCCAGGGCCCAACTATGGCTACACCTTC.

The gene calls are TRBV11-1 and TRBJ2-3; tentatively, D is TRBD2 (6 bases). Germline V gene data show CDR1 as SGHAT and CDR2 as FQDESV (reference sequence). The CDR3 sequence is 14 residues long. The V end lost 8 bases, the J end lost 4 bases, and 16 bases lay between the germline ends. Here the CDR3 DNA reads TGTGCCAGCCGGCTCGGGGGTGGGTCAGATACGCAGTATTTT. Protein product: CASRLGGGSDTQYF.